The 24 T cell receptor beta chains below all came from one sample that was sequenced in a study of shared clonotypes between healthy human individuals. The repertoire was sequenced with immunoSEQ multiplex PCR; TCRdb's copy has only in-frame clones and lacks some. The sample shows 2.3 million or so clones, about 92% of them seen only once. Sequencing input: naive CD4+ T cells from PBMCs. Subset specified: CD45RA+ positively selected. The source of these receptors is a man aged 18 to 30 in good health. Some clones in this sample may be carry-over from other donors' samples.

The chain links TRBV27 to TRBJ2-7, with D perhaps being TRBD1 or TRBD2 (5 bases each). The V gene's germline CDR1 is MNHEY and CDR2 SMNVEV (reference sequence). CDR3 length: 15 amino acids. V lost 6 bases, J lost 1 base, and 16 bases lay in between. The CDR3 region has the DNA TGTGCCAGCAGCCGAGGGCAGGGTAGGTCCTACGAGCAGTACTTC. Encoded protein: CASSRGQGRSYEQYF.

The chain combines TRBV4-1 with TRBJ2-7, with 8 positions matching TRBD2. V shed 8 bases and J 4 bases; nucleotides not matched to a gene: 10. This CDR3 is 14 amino acids long. Germline V gene data show CDR1 as MGHRA and CDR2 as YSYEKL. CDR3 protein: CASPGREVCYEQYF. CDR3 DNA sequence: TGCGCCAGCCCTGGGCGGGAGGTGTGTTACGAGCAGTACTTC.

The chain joins TRBV28 to TRBJ1-5; TRBD1 aligns across 7 bases. This CDR3 region has 14 residues. V trimming: 9 bases; J trimming: 6 bases; junction bases outside the gene matches: 11. CDR1 and CDR2 (germline): MDHEN, SYDVKM. The CDR3 spells CASLMGQLSQPQHF. DNA of the CDR3: TGTGCCAGTCTCATGGGACAGTTGAGTCAGCCCCAGCATTTT.

V and J are TRBV6-5 and TRBJ2-1, with TRBD1 matching over 7 bases. The CDR3 length is 15 residues. In germline, CDR1 is MNHEY, CDR2 SVGAGI. V lost 4 bases to trimming and J lost 4 bases; unmatched junction nucleotides: 7. The CDR3 DNA follows: TGTGCCAGCAGTTCACCCGGGACAGCTTACAATGAGCAGTTCTTC. Residues: CASSSPGTAYNEQFF.

CDR3 sequence: CASTSGDTFQETQYF. The CDR3 region has the DNA TGCGCCAGCACCTCCGGGGACACCTTTCAAGAGACCCAGTACTTC. V and J are TRBV5-1 and TRBJ2-5, with a weak D call TRBD1 (6 bases). Germline V gene data show CDR1 as SGHRS and CDR2 as YFSETQ. The ends were cut back, 6 bases at V and 2 bases at J, with 17 bases in the middle. The CDR3 sequence is 15 residues long.

The rearrangement links TRBV6-1 to TRBJ2-7; either TRBD1 or TRBD2 may fit D (5 bases each). V dropped 8 bases and J dropped 7 bases, with 18 bases sitting between them. CDR1 and CDR2 (germline): MNHNS, SASEGT. CDR3 size: 13 residues. This CDR3 is CASFGTGFLEQYF. As DNA, the CDR3 is TGTGCCAGCTTCGGGACCGGCTTTCTTGAGCAGTACTTC.

The rearrangement joins TRBV28 to TRBJ2-5, with TRBD2 as a possible D gene (5 bases). The germline gives CDR1 MDHEN, CDR2 SYDVKM. The V gene lost 4 bases and the J gene lost 5 bases, with 17 bases spanning the gap. CDR3 size: 15 residues. CDR3 nucleotides: TGTGCCAGCAGTTCGGCGGGTGGGAATTCGGAGACCCAGTACTTC. Its protein is CASSSAGGNSETQYF.

The genes are TRBV7-9 and TRBJ1-4, with D unresolved. The CDR3 sequence is 15 residues long. Trimming took 0 bases from V and 2 from J, leaving 7 bases between them. CDR1 SEHNR and CDR2 FQNEAQ come from the germline V gene (reference sequence). DNA of the CDR3: TGTGCCAGCAGCTTAGCGGCGACCACTAATGAAAAACTGTTTTTT. Encoded protein: CASSLAATTNEKLFF.

About this clone itself: Distinct nucleotide sequences in the sample also encode this CDR3. This chain uses TRBV7-2 with TRBJ1-3; tentative D call: TRBD1 (5 bases). This CDR3 contains 16 residues. V was cut by 1 base and J by 0 bases, with 10 bases left in between. Germline lookup yields CDR1 SGHTA and CDR2 FQGNSA. CDR3 nucleotide sequence: TGTGCCAGCAGCTTAGGATTGGGGCTCTCTGGAAACACCATATATTTT. Translation: CASSLGLGLSGNTIYF.

The CDR3 reads CASSPGGDYGYTF. CDR3 nucleotides: TGTGCCAGCAGCCCAGGGGGGGACTATGGCTACACCTTC. This chain uses TRBV6-5 with TRBJ1-2; 7 positions match TRBD1. Germline V gene data show CDR1 as MNHEY and CDR2 as SVGAGI. Unmatched junction bases numbered 4, after V lost 6 bases and J lost 3 bases. This CDR3 is built from 13 residues.

A note on this clone: Different DNA sequences within this sample yield the same CDR3. The rearrangement uses TRBV5-1 and TRBJ2-1; 7 bases align to TRBD2. Germline trimming cut 3 bases from V and 2 bases from J; bases unmatched to any gene: 5. Germline lookup yields CDR1 SGHRS and CDR2 YFSETQ. The CDR3 covers 15 residues. CDR3 sequence (DNA): TGCGCCAGCAGCTCAACCGGGACTACCTACAATGAGCAGTTCTTC. Its translation: CASSSTGTTYNEQFF.

The V gene is TRBV7-9, the J gene TRBJ2-3, with a tentative D call TRBD2 (6 bases). Germline V CDR1 and CDR2: SEHNR, FQNEAQ (reference sequence). This CDR3 has 15 amino acids. V lost 4 bases and J lost 4, with 15 bases in between. The CDR3 DNA is TGTGCCAGCAGCTCAGGAGGGGCGGAAGCAGATACGCAGTATTTT. It specifies CASSSGGAEADTQYF.

Comments on this clone: The same CDR3 can be traced to other DNA sequences in this sample. V gene TRBV15 combines with J gene TRBJ2-7, with no clear D. The CDR3 spans 16 residues. Germline-derived CDR1 and CDR2 are LNHNV and YYDKDF (reference sequence). V shed 0 bases and J shed 0 bases, with 12 bases lying between them. The CDR3 DNA is TGTGCCACCAGCAGAGATATTACGGGTAGCTCCTACGAGCAGTACTTC. Protein sequence: CATSRDITGSSYEQYF.

The rearrangement uses TRBV6-6 and TRBJ2-2, with D possibly called TRBD1 or TRBD2 (5 bases each). Germline assignment: CDR1 MNHNY and CDR2 SVGAGI (reference sequence). V was cut by 8 bases and J by 1 base, with 11 bases left in between. The CDR3 totals 14 residues. The CDR3 region is CASAGTRNTGELFF. In DNA, the CDR3 is TGTGCCAGCGCCGGGACCAGGAACACCGGGGAGCTGTTTTTT.

The CDR3 DNA follows: TGTGCCAGCAGTTACTGGGACAGGGAGAAAAACATTCAGTACTTC. It specifies CASSYWDREKNIQYF. This rearrangement joins TRBV6-6 to TRBJ2-4, with TRBD1 matching 9 bases. The V segment lost 1 base and the J segment 4 bases; nucleotides outside the gene matches: 2. This CDR3 has 15 amino acids. Germline V CDR1 and CDR2: MNHNY, SVGAGI (reference sequence).

CDR3 region: CASSFQPGVGTEAFF. The CDR3 DNA reads as TGTGCCAGCAGTTTCCAACCAGGGGTGGGTACTGAAGCTTTCTTT. This chain links TRBV7-3 with TRBJ1-1; tentatively, D is TRBD1 (6 bases). CDR3 length: 15 residues. Germline V gives CDR1 SGHTA, CDR2 FQGTGA. The ends were cut back, 6 bases at V and 5 bases at J, with 19 bases in the middle.

The V and J genes are TRBV7-9 and TRBJ2-7, with TRBD1 matching over 8 bases. The CDR3 covers 13 residues. With 5 bases clipped from V and 5 bases from J, the junction kept 5 bases outside the gene matches. CDR1 and CDR2 (germline): SEHNR, FQNEAQ (reference sequence). DNA of the CDR3: TGTGCCAGCAGCACACAGGGGGTCAACGAGCAGTACTTC. This gives the protein CASSTQGVNEQYF.

This chain connects TRBV27 to TRBJ2-1, with TRBD2 as a possible D gene (5 bases). With 11 bases removed from V and 7 bases from J, the gap between germline ends came to 9 bases. The CDR3 contains 10 residues. Germline CDR1 MNHEY, CDR2 SMNVEV (reference sequence). Here the CDR3 DNA reads TGTGCCCGGGGATGGAATGAGCAGTTCTTC. The encoded protein is CARGWNEQFF.

The chain combines TRBV7-9 with TRBJ1-3, with D possibly being TRBD1 (6 bases). The length of the CDR3 is 15 residues. Germline V gives CDR1 SEHNR, CDR2 FQNEAQ (reference sequence). Trimming removed 5 bases from V and 1 base from J, with 12 bases in between. CDR3 in amino acids: CASSPRGASGNTIYF. In DNA form, the CDR3 reads TGTGCCAGCAGCCCCCGGGGGGCGTCTGGAAACACCATATATTTT.

The chain is built from TRBV6-6 and TRBJ1-1; the match to TRBD1 covers 7 bases. CDR3 length: 13 amino acids. V gave up 11 bases and J gave up 5 bases; unmatched junction bases: 11. CDR1 is MNHNY and CDR2 is SVGAGI in the germline V gene (reference sequence). CDR3 in DNA: TGTGCCCTTGAGGACAGGAGAGGGACTGAAGCTTTCTTT. This sequence encodes CALEDRRGTEAFF.

The table lists this clone with a few counts. The chain is built from TRBV5-4 and TRBJ1-1; D might be TRBD1 (6 bases). Germline V gives CDR1 SGHNT, CDR2 YYREEE (reference sequence). Trimming pared 0 bases from V and 6 bases from J, leaving 18 bases between. The CDR3 runs to 16 residues. DNA for the CDR3: TGTGCCAGCAGCTTGGTTCCTACAGGGAGAGTCGCTGAAGCTTTCTTT. As protein: CASSLVPTGRVAEAFF.

The CDR3 is CASSASGVSTDTQYF. For the CDR3, the DNA is TGTGCCAGCAGCGCGTCCGGGGTGAGCACAGATACGCAGTATTTT. The V call is TRBV7-9, the J call TRBJ2-3, with D perhaps TRBD2 (5 bases). Germline V gives CDR1 SEHNR, CDR2 FQNEAQ (reference sequence). The CDR3 is 15 amino acids. V was shortened by 5 bases and J by 0 bases, with 12 bases between the two germline ends.

This chain connects TRBV5-1 to TRBJ2-1, with D tentatively TRBD1 or TRBD2 (5 bases each). V was clipped by 3 bases and J by 0 bases, with 10 bases between them. CDR1 is SGHRS and CDR2 is YFSETQ in the germline V gene. The length of the CDR3 is 15 residues. DNA for the CDR3: TGCGCCAGCAGCTGGGACGTTAGCTCCTACAATGAGCAGTTCTTC. This sequence encodes CASSWDVSSYNEQFF.

V gene TRBV5-5 combines with J gene TRBJ1-2, with D tentatively TRBD1 (6 bases). The CDR3 loop spans 15 amino acids. V was shortened by 0 bases and J by 3 bases, with 12 bases between the two germline ends. Germline V gene data show CDR1 as SGHKS and CDR2 as YYEKEE (reference sequence). The CDR3 sequence: CASSLGIQGYYGYTF. The CDR3 nucleotides read TGTGCCAGCAGCTTGGGGATACAGGGCTACTATGGCTACACCTTC.